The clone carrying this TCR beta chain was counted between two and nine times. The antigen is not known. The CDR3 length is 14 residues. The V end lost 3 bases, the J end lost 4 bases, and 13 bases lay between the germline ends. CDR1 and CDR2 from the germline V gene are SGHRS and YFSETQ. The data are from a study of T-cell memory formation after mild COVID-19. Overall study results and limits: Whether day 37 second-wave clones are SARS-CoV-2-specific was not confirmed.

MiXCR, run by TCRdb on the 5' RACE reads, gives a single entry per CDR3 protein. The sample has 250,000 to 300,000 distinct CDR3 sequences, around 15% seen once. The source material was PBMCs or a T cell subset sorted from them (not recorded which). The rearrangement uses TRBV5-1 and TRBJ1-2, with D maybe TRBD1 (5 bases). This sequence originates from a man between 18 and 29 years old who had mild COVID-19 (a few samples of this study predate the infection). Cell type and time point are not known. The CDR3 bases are TGCGCCAGCAGCTCGGAGGGGTCCCTCTATGGCTACACCTTC. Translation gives CASSSEGSLYGYTF.